This TCR beta chain was obtained from a study of T-cell memory formation after mild COVID-19 (dated by TCRdb to the early 2020s). With respect to the entire study: TCR sequence clusters from the two donors were found to be largely donor specific. The cohort comprised two young, previously healthy adult volunteers, one female and one male. In a couple of donors, T-cell clones that expanded and contracted after mild COVID-19 were tracked by sequencing TCRalpha and TCRbeta repertoires over time.

This clonotype was seen a handful of times. No cognate antigen has been identified for it. Per-base quality was not reported, and no clone a single base away is much larger than it. Ficoll-Paque density gradient centrifugation was the method used to isolate PBMCs. The CDR3 numbers 13 residues from cysteine through phenylalanine. Of the read, only the CDR3 DNA is kept; its 39 bases are in frame from base 1. As encoded in the germline V gene, CDR1 is MNHEY while CDR2 is SVGAGI. The trim is 5 bases for V and 8 bases for J, with a gap of 15 bases between the germline ends. The sequencing machine was an Illumina NovaSeq 6000. Using 5'RACE with constant-segment primers, TCRalpha and TCRbeta cDNA libraries were constructed, with sample barcodes and unique molecular identifiers added in the process. RNA was extracted from every sample with Trizol reagent. Library amplification was performed in two PCR steps, and a second sample barcode and Illumina TruSeq adapters were introduced in the second step. Libraries were sequenced on an Illumina NovaSeq with 2 x 150 bp paired-end reads. Per the original workflow: With migec v1.2.7, reads were demultiplexed and then collapsed into UMI-guided consensus sequences. Using mixcr v2.1.11, the UMI consensuses were aligned to TRA and TRB V and J templates and assembled into clonotypes. A clonotype was counted as expanded or contracted only when both edgeR and NoisET called the clonotype significant, with the noise models trained on biological replicates. edgeR calls used a false discovery rate-adjusted p below 0.01 and a log2 fold-change threshold of 1. As an exploratory analysis of dynamics, max-normalized trajectories of the 1000 most abundant clonotypes were examined by PCA with hierarchical clustering. Separately sequenced CD4+ and CD8+ repertoires were used to assign the CD4 or CD8 phenotype of responding clones. The public reads were quality trimmed at Q25 with fastp and then assembled into clones with MiXCR by TCRdb, keeping productive beta chains. When rows share a CDR3 protein, they turn into one entry using the most common DNA and genes. These V and J calls originate from TCRdb's pipeline instead of the authors' own analysis. This sample holds about 410,000 distinct CDR3 sequences; about a quarter were observed only once. The ten largest account for around 14% of the sample.

On the study overall, not on this receptor specifically: Contracting CD4+ clones were located mainly in the CM and EM memory subsets, whereas CD8+ clones were found to be enriched in EMRA. Some responding clones were detected in pre-infection memory, which suggested that pre-existing cross-reactive memory T cells had joined the SARS-CoV-2 response. SARS-CoV-2 specificity was not confirmed for the second-wave clones peaking on day 37. The study included only a couple of mild cases, and larger cohorts that include severe cases with pre-infection samples were judged to be necessary. Balanced CD4/CD8 phenotypes were observed for clones contracting from day 15 to 85, whereas a bias towards CD4+ was observed for a second wave of clones expanding from day 15 to 37.

Rearrangement joined TRBV6-5 to TRBJ1-2; a weak D assignment points to TRBD1 (5 bases agree). This TCR came from an adult woman who had mild COVID-19 (a few samples of this study predate the infection). The sample titles of this study are shuffled in the database, so cell type and time point are left out; the donor was told from shared clones. The sequenced sample consisted of PBMCs or a T cell subset sorted from them (not recorded which). The DNA sequence follows: TGTGCCAGCAGTGAGGTACGGGGACGCGGCTACACCTTC. The resulting protein is CASSEVRGRGYTF.